Reported below is one T cell receptor (beta chain). These data belong to a study of blood T cell repertoires in COVID-19. Clones were read by immunoSEQ multiplex PCR, and TCRdb kept only the in-frame ones, dropping some. The sample holds about 180,000 clones, roughly 86% seen once. The CDR3 sequence is 16 residues long. V shed 3 bases and J shed 1 base, with 13 bases lying between them. In germline, CDR1 is SGHRS, CDR2 YFSETQ. The chain recombines TRBV5-1 with TRBJ2-2; TRBD2 might be the D (6 bases). The receptor's source is a woman aged 25-40 years with active or convalescent COVID-19. The sequencing sample was made of peripheral blood. DNA for the CDR3: TGCGCCAGCAGCTATTCCGGGCGGGGGAACACCGGGGAGCTGTTTTTT. Protein sequence: CASSYSGRGNTGELFF.